The rows below give T cell receptor beta chains drawn from one sample of a study of metastatic and nonmetastatic thyroid tumors. TCRdb recomputed clones from the PCR reads via MiXCR. The profile shows about 47,000 clones, about 22% of them singletons. Sequences were obtained from blood. Receptors were obtained from a male donor with papillary thyroid cancer or a benign thyroid nodule (not recorded which). Some clones in this sample may be carry-over from other donors' samples. Both conserved end residues are part of each CDR3. Each record gives: V gene, clone size, J gene, D gene, CDR3 DNA, CDR3 protein. A D gene is named only where the DNA matches it firmly. Not every row has a clone size; where given, it reads once, few, many or a size class.

TRBV7-6	.	TRBJ2-2	.	TGTGCCAGCAGCTTAGGCCCCAGGGGGGTTACCGGGGAGCTGTTTTTT	CASSLGPRGVTGELFF
TRBV9	many	TRBJ2-3	TRBD2	TGTGCCAGCAGCGTAGGCGGACTAGCGGACACAGATACGCAGTATTTT	CASSVGGLADTDTQYF
TRBV4-1	.	TRBJ2-5	.	TGCGCCAGCAGCCAAGGTGGGGAAGGGTGGGAGACCCAGTACTTC	CASSQGGEGWETQYF
TRBV28	many	TRBJ2-7	TRBD2	TGTGCCAGCACCCCAGCGGGACTTACCTACGAGCAGTACTTC	CASTPAGLTYEQYF
TRBV20-1	many	TRBJ1-2	.	TGCAGCGCTACCCTTGCTGTAGGGGTGGGCTACACCTTC	CSATLAVGVGYTF
TRBV30	.	TRBJ2-7	.	TGTGCCTGGAGTGTAATAGGGGCCGGCTACGAGCAGTACTTC	CAWSVIGAGYEQYF
TRBV7-2	many	TRBJ2-7	.	TGTGCCAGCAGCCTGGCCCATTCGACCTACGAGCAGTACTTC	CASSLAHSTYEQYF
TRBV28	many	TRBJ1-2	.	TGTGCCAGCAGTTTAAGGGACGGATACTATGGCTACACCTTC	CASSLRDGYYGYTF
TRBV5-1	.	TRBJ1-6	TRBD1	TGCGCCAGCAGCTTGGACAGGGGGTATAATTCACCCCTCCACTTT	CASSLDRGYNSPLHF
TRBV20-1	many	TRBJ2-5	TRBD1	TGCAGTGCCAGATCCCGGACAGGGGCAGAGACCCAGTACTTC	CSARSRTGAETQYF
TRBV19	many	TRBJ2-2	TRBD1	TGTGCCAGTAGTGGGACGTGGACAGGCAGTACCGGGGAGCTGTTTTTT	CASSGTWTGSTGELFF
TRBV25-1	many	TRBJ2-5	.	TGTGCCAGCAGTGCGGGCAGGGAGGCCGAGACCCAGTACTTC	CASSAGREAETQYF
TRBV2	many	TRBJ2-7	.	TGTGCCAGCAAGAGGGGACAACCCTACGAGCAGTACTTC	CASKRGQPYEQYF
TRBV2	.	TRBJ1-1	.	TGTGCCAGCAGTGAAGGGCGGGGGAACACTGAAGCTTTCTTT	CASSEGRGNTEAFF
TRBV27	medium-sized	TRBJ2-7	.	TGTGCCAGCAGCCAGGGACCCGGTAGCTACGAGCAGTACTTC	CASSQGPGSYEQYF
TRBV20-1	.	TRBJ1-2	.	TGCAGTGCTAGAGCCCTGGGACCTCCGCGCTATGGCTACACCTTC	CSARALGPPRYGYTF
TRBV5-1	.	TRBJ2-5	.	TGCGCCAGCAGCTTGATAAGCGTGAGTACAGAGACCCAGTACTTC	CASSLISVSTETQYF
TRBV9	.	TRBJ2-2	.	TGTGCCAGCAGCCTAAGACACCTAGACGGGGAGCTGTTTTTT	CASSLRHLDGELFF
TRBV9	once	TRBJ2-3	TRBD1	TGTGCCGGCAGCTTAGCGGACAGGGGGTCAGATACGCAGTATTTT	CAGSLADRGSDTQYF
TRBV5-1	many	TRBJ2-3	TRBD2	TGCGCCAGCAGCCCCAAGCGGGAGGGCCCAGATACGCAGTATTTT	CASSPKREGPDTQYF
TRBV29-1	many	TRBJ1-1	TRBD1	TGCAGCGTTGTATGGTGGGGACAGGGTTCGGGCACTGAAGCTTTCTTT	CSVVWWGQGSGTEAFF
TRBV28	many	TRBJ1-3	TRBD1	TGTGCCAGCATCTCACAGGGGGCGGACGGAAACACCATATATTTT	CASISQGADGNTIYF
TRBV6-1	.	TRBJ1-4	.	TGTGCCAGCAGGGGGAATGGAAAACTGTTTTTT	CASRGNGKLFF
TRBV3-1	many	TRBJ1-1	.	TGTGCCAGCAGCCACGGGCAGAACACTGAAGCTTTCTTT	CASSHGQNTEAFF
TRBV24-1	many	TRBJ2-1	.	TGTGCCACCAGTGATTTTGGGCAGGGGTCCTACAATGAGCAGTTCTTC	CATSDFGQGSYNEQFF
TRBV9	many	TRBJ1-1	.	TGTGCCAGCAGCGTAGTTCCGAACACTGAAGCTTTCTTT	CASSVVPNTEAFF
TRBV18	.	TRBJ2-7	TRBD1	TGTGCCAGCTCACCAGGGGACAGCTACGAGCAGTACTTC	CASSPGDSYEQYF
TRBV11-2	.	TRBJ2-2	.	TGTGCCAGCACCCTGAGGGGGAGGGCCGTGTTAACCGGGGAGCTGTTTTTT	CASTLRGRAVLTGELFF
TRBV6-1	many	TRBJ1-4	.	TGTGCCAGCAGCCAATCCCATGGGAATAATGAAAAACTGTTTTTT	CASSQSHGNNEKLFF
TRBV6-2/TRBV6-3	.	TRBJ2-1	.	TGTGCCAGCCCGACAGGTGTTGGCGGTCTTTGGCAGTCCTTC	CASPTGVGGLWQSF
TRBV4-1	many	TRBJ1-6	.	TGCGCCAGCAGCCCACAGGGTATCGGTTCACCCCTCCACTTT	CASSPQGIGSPLHF
TRBV6-2/TRBV6-3	.	TRBJ1-3	.	TGTGCCAGCAGTTACTCAGGATTACGTTCTGGAAACACCATATATTTT	CASSYSGLRSGNTIYF
TRBV7-9	many	TRBJ2-5	.	TGTGCCAGCAGCTTAAGGGCGGGGGAGACCCAGTACTTC	CASSLRAGETQYF
TRBV12-3/TRBV12-4	many	TRBJ1-1	.	TGTGCCAGCAGTTCCCGGGTTCTCCGGGGCACTGAAGCTTTCTTT	CASSSRVLRGTEAFF
TRBV7-2	many	TRBJ1-5	TRBD1	TGTGCCAGCAGCCCAACGAGGGGGCCGGGGCAGCCCCAGCATTTT	CASSPTRGPGQPQHF
TRBV20-1	.	TRBJ2-1	TRBD2	TGCAGTGCTAGACAACCGGGACTAAGCTCCTACAATGAGCAGTTCTTC	CSARQPGLSSYNEQFF
TRBV19	few	TRBJ2-1	.	TGTGCCAGTAGACCCGGGGGCGGTACCTACAATGAGCAGTTCTTC	CASRPGGGTYNEQFF
TRBV2	.	TRBJ2-1	.	TGTGCCAGCAGGGCCAGACCCCCGGGACGAGGGGGAGATGAGCAGTTCTTC	CASRARPPGRGGDEQFF
TRBV27	few	TRBJ1-1	.	TGTGCCAGCAGTTTTAACTTGAACACTGAAGCTTTCTTT	CASSFNLNTEAFF
TRBV11-2	many	TRBJ2-7	.	TGTGCCAGCAGCTTTCGACGGGTAGGGAAGGAGAGTCGGGAGCAGTACTTC	CASSFRRVGKESREQYF